What follows are 4 T cell receptor beta chains derived from one specimen sequenced in a study of blood T cell repertoires in COVID-19. Some clones are missing from TCRdb's copy, which holds only in-frame ones; the method was immunoSEQ multiplex PCR. The sample has 450,000 to 600,000 clones, around 87% seen once. The sequenced sample consisted of PBMCs or T cells enriched from blood (not recorded which). The receptors here all came from a woman in her late teens or twenties who had recovered from COVID-19.

The rearrangement uses TRBV27 and TRBJ1-6; TRBD1 aligns across 9 bases. CDR1 is MNHEY, CDR2 SMNVEV, per germline (reference sequence). This CDR3 region has 14 residues. The V segment lost 5 bases and the J segment 7 bases; nucleotides outside the gene matches: 3. This CDR3 is CASSIGTGNSPLHF. For the CDR3, the DNA is TGTGCCAGCAGTATAGGGACAGGGAATTCACCCCTCCACTTT.

This clone appeared a single time. The rearrangement links TRBV25-1 to TRBJ1-4; 11 nucleotides line up with TRBD1. The V segment lost 7 bases and the J segment 7 bases; nucleotides outside the gene matches: 5. This CDR3 region has 14 residues. Germline lookup yields CDR1 MGHDK and CDR2 SYGVNS. This CDR3 is CASTEGQGGEKLFF. In nucleotides, the CDR3 is TGTGCCAGCACCGAGGGACAGGGGGGTGAAAAACTGTTTTTT.

V gene TRBV10-3 combines with J gene TRBJ2-7; 9 bases line up with TRBD2. The junction had 9 bases not matched to a gene; V was cut back by 8 bases and J by 1 base. The CDR3 totals 15 residues. Germline CDR1 ENHRY, CDR2 SYGVKD. The CDR3 loop is CAIALDLAGSYEQYF. DNA for the CDR3: TGTGCCATCGCACTCGATCTAGCGGGGTCCTACGAGCAGTACTTC.

The chain carries TRBV4-2 and TRBJ1-4; D remains ambiguous. The CDR3 covers 14 residues. Germline assignment: CDR1 LGHNA and CDR2 YNFKEQ. The V end lost 3 bases, the J end lost 3 bases, and 8 bases lay between the germline ends. The CDR3 DNA reads TGTGCCAGCAGCCAGACAAAGGCTAATGAAAAACTGTTTTTT. Amino acid sequence: CASSQTKANEKLFF.